Below are 11 T cell receptor beta chains sequenced from a single sample in a study of T-cell reconstitution after alpha-beta-depleted transplantation in children. Preparation of the TCRbeta library used unique molecular identifiers. TCRdb reanalysed the PCR reads using MiXCR and keeps one entry per CDR3 protein. The table has about 240,000 distinct CDR3 sequences, over 20% seen once. The sequences come from PBMCs, collected before TCRalphabeta/CD19-depleted stem cell transplant. Receptors originate from a girl aged 2-15 years with Fanconi anemia, due to receive a stem cell transplant.

The V call is TRBV29-1, the J call TRBJ1-2; D remains unclear. The CDR3 is 13 amino acids. CDR1 is SQVTM and CDR2 is ANQGSEA in the germline V gene. The ends were cut back, 1 base at V and 5 bases at J, with 11 bases in the middle. This CDR3 reads CSVEAPLRYGYTF. Here the CDR3 DNA reads TGCAGCGTTGAAGCCCCCCTCCGGTATGGCTACACCTTC.

The CDR3 DNA reads TGTGCCAGCAGCTTAGACGGCTTACACGAGCAGTACTTC. Residues: CASSLDGLHEQYF. The gene calls are TRBV7-8 and TRBJ2-7, with D uncertain. CDR3 length: 13 amino acids. V lost 1 base and J lost 5, with 9 bases in between. Germline V gene sequence: CDR1 SGHVS, CDR2 FQNEAQ.

This clonotype has more than one count but fewer than ten. V usage is TRBV13 and J usage is TRBJ2-1, with D perhaps TRBD1 or TRBD2 (5 bases each). Germline V CDR1 and CDR2: PRHDT, FYEKMQ (reference sequence). This CDR3 has 15 residues. The V end was cut by 5 bases, the J end by 4 bases, with 15 bases between. In DNA form, the CDR3 reads TGTGCCAGCAGCACCCTAGGGACGGGTTACAATGAGCAGTTCTTC. Its protein product is CASSTLGTGYNEQFF.

The sample holds a few counts of this clonotype. The chain is built from TRBV12-3 or TRBV12-4 and TRBJ1-5; 8 nucleotides line up with TRBD1. Trimming cost V 6 bases and J 6 bases; bases outside gene matches: 7. The CDR3 spans 14 residues. The CDR3 DNA sequence: TGTGCCAGCAGCCAGGGGGCCCATGGTCAGCCCCAGCATTTT. Protein product: CASSQGAHGQPQHF.

In its sample, this clonotype was seen many times. This chain uses TRBV29-1 with TRBJ2-1, with D possibly being TRBD2 (5 bases). The CDR3 totals 16 residues. Between the trimmed V and J ends, which lost 4 bases and 7 bases, there was a span of 23 bases. Per germline, CDR1 SQVTM and CDR2 ANQGSEA. CDR3 coding DNA: TGCAGCGTTGCATACCTCAGCGGCAACCCGGGAAATGAGCAGTTCTTC. This codes for CSVAYLSGNPGNEQFF.

This clonotype was seen a few times. V gene TRBV20-1 combines with J gene TRBJ2-3, with D hard to call. The CDR3 covers 13 residues. Germline CDR1 DFQATT, CDR2 SNEGSKA (reference sequence). The V gene lost 4 bases and the J gene lost 0 bases, with 8 bases spanning the gap. The CDR3 loop reads CSATETSTDTQYF. Here the CDR3 DNA reads TGCAGTGCTACTGAGACTAGCACAGATACGCAGTATTTT.

There are a few counts of this clonotype. The chain has TRBV29-1 and TRBJ2-7; 16 bases are a match to TRBD2. CDR1 is SQVTM and CDR2 is ANQGSEA in the germline V gene. The CDR3 has 16 amino acids. The ends lost 4 bases at V and 7 bases at J; junction bases unmatched: 10. The CDR3 sequence is CSVVQGLAGGPGEQYF. DNA for the CDR3: TGCAGCGTTGTACAGGGACTAGCGGGAGGGCCCGGTGAGCAGTACTTC.

This clonotype was observed a handful of times. The chain is built from TRBV28 and TRBJ2-7; 8 nucleotides agree with TRBD1. The J segment lost 2 bases and the V segment lost 7 bases, leaving 4 bases of the junction unmatched. CDR3 length equals 13 residues. Germline-derived CDR1 and CDR2 are MDHEN and SYDVKM. Written as DNA, the CDR3 is TGTGCCAGCACCCCGGGACAGGCCTACGAGCAGTACTTC. It encodes CASTPGQAYEQYF.

The table lists this clonotype with a few counts. This chain links TRBV7-3 with TRBJ2-5; TRBD2 aligns across 11 bases. Germline V gene lookup returns CDR1 SGHTA and CDR2 FQGTGA. After removal of 5 bases from V and 2 bases from J, the junction contained 4 bases not matched to a gene. This CDR3 is built from 15 residues. The DNA of the CDR3 is TGTGCCAGCAGCCGACTAGCGGGGACACAAGAGACCCAGTACTTC. Protein: CASSRLAGTQETQYF.

V usage is TRBV7-2 and J usage is TRBJ2-7, with TRBD1 matching over 7 bases. The CDR3 has 16 residues. Germline lookup yields CDR1 SGHTA and CDR2 FQGNSA. Losses at the gene ends were 5 bases for V and 0 bases for J; bases not matched to a gene: 10. In DNA, the CDR3 is TGTGCCAGCAGCCGTGACAGGGCGATTAGCTCCTACGAGCAGTACTTC. It yields the protein CASSRDRAISSYEQYF.

The CDR3 is CSARISGDLDTQYF. The CDR3 DNA reads TGCAGTGCTAGAATTAGCGGGGATTTGGATACGCAGTATTTT. The chain carries TRBV20-1 and TRBJ2-3; 8 bases match TRBD2. Germline CDR1 reads DFQATT; CDR2 reads SNEGSKA (reference sequence). The CDR3 contains 14 residues. V gave up 2 bases and J gave up 6 bases; unmatched junction bases: 7.